One and the same sample provided the 13 T cell receptor beta chains below, sequenced in a study of blood T cell repertoires in COVID-19 (dated by TCRdb to about 2020). The protocol used for the library was the immunoSEQ multiplex PCR assay. Entries here come from immuneACCESS through TCRdb and include only in-frame sequences with V and J called. Some clones fail to appear in such tables; in the studies checked, an unresolved V gene covers under half of the shortfall, and the cause of the remainder is unknown. The sample yields roughly 140,000 clones; 80% to 85% were counted once. Over 7% of the sample rests with the top ten. The material sequenced was peripheral blood. The receptors originated from a human donor in a cohort sampled during active COVID-19.

V usage is TRBV5-4 and J usage is TRBJ2-7, with 8 bases aligning to TRBD1. The CDR3 is 16 residues long. The germline V gene encodes CDR1 SGHNT and CDR2 YYREEE (reference sequence). V was clipped by 2 bases and J by 5 bases; unmatched bases: 12. The CDR3 protein is CASSLLFGQGANEQYF. The CDR3 DNA sequence: TGTGCCAGCAGCTTACTCTTTGGGCAGGGGGCGAACGAGCAGTACTTC. Looking up the rest from reference TRBV5-4 and TRBJ2-7 gives the full variable domain: ETGVTQSPTHLIKTRGQQVTLRCSSQSGHNTVSWYQQALGQGPQFIFQYYREEENGRGNFPPRFSGLQFPNYSSELNVNALELDDSALYLCASSLLFGQGANEQYFGPGTRLTVT.

The chain links TRBV19 to TRBJ1-1; 8 bases match TRBD1. Per germline, CDR1 LNHDA and CDR2 SQIVND (reference sequence). V was pared by 6 bases and J by 8 bases, with 8 bases of the junction left unmatched. This CDR3 contains 13 residues. CDR3 nucleotide sequence: TGTGCCAGTAGCCTAATCCAGGGGGCGGAAGCTTTCTTT. This gives the protein CASSLIQGAEAFF.

The V and J genes are TRBV11-2 and TRBJ2-2; 9 bases line up with TRBD1. V trimming: 6 bases; J trimming: 7 bases; junction bases outside the gene matches: 6. The germline CDR1 and CDR2 sequences are SGHAT and FQNNGV. This CDR3 is built from 14 residues. The CDR3 coding sequence is TGTGCCAGCAGTCGGACAGGGGTTCACGGGGAGCTGTTTTTT. It yields the protein CASSRTGVHGELFF.

The chain links TRBV6-5 to TRBJ2-7, with D possibly matching TRBD1 (6 bases). Per the germline V gene, CDR1 is MNHEY and CDR2 is SVGAGI. V lost 6 bases and J 1 base, leaving 7 bases between the germline ends. This CDR3 contains 12 residues. The CDR3 loop is CASRDSSYEQYF. CDR3 DNA sequence: TGTGCCAGCAGGGACAGTTCCTACGAGCAGTACTTC.

This chain joins TRBV2 and TRBJ1-4, with TRBD1 matching 8 bases. Germline CDR1 is SNHLY and CDR2 is FYNNEI. This CDR3 is built from 15 residues. With V trimmed by 6 bases and J by 3 bases, 6 bases remained unmatched. CDR3 sequence (DNA): TGTGCCAGCAGGGGGGTGACAGGGGCTAATGAAAAACTGTTTTTT. Translating gives CASRGVTGANEKLFF.

V and J are TRBV12-5 and TRBJ1-2; 11 nucleotides align to TRBD1. This CDR3 spans 20 amino acids. J was trimmed by 2 bases and V by 2 bases; bases with no gene match: 16. Looked up from germline, CDR1 is LGHNT and CDR2 is FRNRAP. CDR3 residues: CASGLQQKGTGGQINYGYTF. As DNA, the CDR3 is TGTGCTAGTGGTTTGCAACAGAAAGGGACAGGGGGACAGATCAACTATGGCTACACCTTC. Variable domain in full (rest from reference TRBV12-5 and TRBJ1-2): DARVTQTPRHKVTEMGQEVTMRCQPILGHNTVFWYRQTMMQGLELLAYFRNRAPLDDSGMPKDRFSAEMPDATLATLKIQPSEPRDSAVYFCASGLQQKGTGGQINYGYTFGSGTRLTVV.

Regarding this clone: Sequence at one end of the junction differs from germline and may be a read error. The CDR3, as DNA: TGTGCTAGCAGCCCCCATTTGACTAGCGGGGAGCAGTACTTC. It codes for CASSPHLTSGEQYF. The chain recombines TRBV7-7 with TRBJ2-7, with 10 positions matching TRBD2. Germline V gene lookup returns CDR1 SSHAT and CDR2 FNYEAQ (reference sequence). This CDR3 region has 14 residues.

This chain uses TRBV3-1 (or the pseudogene TRBV3-2) with TRBJ2-7; 8 bases are a match to TRBD1. The CDR3 length is 13 residues. CDR1 and CDR2 from the germline V gene are LGHDT and YNNKEL (reference sequence). Germline trimming cut 6 bases from V and 3 bases from J; bases unmatched to any gene: 4. The DNA for the CDR3 is TGTGCCAGCAGTTACGACAGGGGCTACGAGCAGTACTTC. Protein sequence: CASSYDRGYEQYF.

This rearrangement joins TRBV29-1 to TRBJ2-7; weak D call: TRBD2 (5 bases). Trimming shortened V by 6 bases and J by 6 bases, and 12 bases separated the two germline ends. Germline values: CDR1 SQVTM, CDR2 ANQGSEA. The CDR3 contains 11 residues. The CDR3 DNA reads TGCAGCGTAGGGATCGGAGGCGAGCAGTACTTC. This gives the protein CSVGIGGEQYF.

This clone was seen more than once but under ten times. The rearrangement joins TRBV5-1 to TRBJ2-1, with 11 bases that match TRBD2. This CDR3 is 17 amino acids long. The germline CDR1 and CDR2 sequences are SGHRS and YFSETQ. V shed 4 bases, J shed 0 bases, and the junction held 6 bases outside the gene matches. CDR3 in amino acids: CASSRPLAGGSYNEQFF. The DNA of the CDR3 is TGCGCCAGCAGCCGCCCCCTAGCGGGGGGCTCCTACAATGAGCAGTTCTTC.

CDR3 sequence: CATSRDLDRNNQPQHF. CDR3 coding DNA: TGTGCCACCAGCAGAGATCTCGACAGGAACAATCAGCCCCAGCATTTT. The chain links TRBV15 to TRBJ1-5; a possible D gene is TRBD1 (6 bases). V was clipped by 0 bases and J by 3 bases, with 12 bases between them. Germline assignment: CDR1 LNHNV and CDR2 YYDKDF (reference sequence). The CDR3 runs to 16 residues.

The V and J genes are TRBV27 and TRBJ1-6; possible D gene TRBD1, 6 bases. Germline-derived CDR1 and CDR2 are MNHEY and SMNVEV (reference sequence). Deletions cut 6 bases from V and 7 bases from J, with 13 bases between. The CDR3 has 14 residues. The CDR3 loop reads CASRPRTDNSPLHF. CDR3 in DNA: TGTGCCAGCAGACCCAGGACAGACAATTCACCCCTCCACTTT.

This clone occurred once. The V call is TRBV5-1, the J call TRBJ1-5; D gene unclear. Trimming cost V 10 bases and J 0 bases, with 17 bases left between them. The CDR3 is 15 amino acids. Per the germline V gene, CDR1 is SGHRS and CDR2 is YFSETQ. DNA for the CDR3: TGCGCCTCACGCCCTGACTTCTATAGCAATCAGCCCCAGCATTTT. It translates to CASRPDFYSNQPQHF.